The 21 T cell receptor beta chains reported below all come from one sample, sequenced in a study of human T cells and chemical hapten exposure. Each CDR3 protein gets one entry after TCRdb re-called the RACE reads with MiXCR. Of 110,000 to 150,000 distinct CDR3 sequences in the sample, approximately 12% were seen once. Time point indicated: patch test 2, 6 weeks after DPC sensitization. Indicated treatment: therapeutic diphenylcyclopropenone sensitization with weekly scalp DPC. Sequenced here: whole blood, sampled in connection with sensitization to the hapten diphenylcyclopropenone (DPC). These receptors all stem from a woman aged 45-65 years with alopecia areata. Some clones in this sample may be carry-over from other donors' samples.

The chain joins TRBV29-1 to TRBJ2-1, with 13 nucleotides matching TRBD2. Trimming removed 4 bases from V and 2 bases from J; junction bases left unmatched: 14. This CDR3 spans 19 amino acids. In germline, CDR1 is SQVTM, CDR2 ANQGSEA. CDR3 bases: TGCAGCGTTGTAGGACTAGCGGGAGTTAGGGGAGGGGCCTACAATGAGCAGTTCTTC. It yields the protein CSVVGLAGVRGGAYNEQFF.

The chain joins TRBV9 to TRBJ2-7; D gene unclear. V lost 0 bases, J lost 5 bases, and 9 bases lay in between. The CDR3 is 13 residues long. The germline V gene encodes CDR1 SGDLS and CDR2 YYNGEE. For the CDR3, the DNA is TGTGCCAGCAGCGTAGAGTTGGGAAACGAGCAGTACTTC. It codes for CASSVELGNEQYF.

This clonotype was counted only a few times. In DNA form, the CDR3 reads TGTGCCAGCAGTTATGGCGGGAGAGAGAATGAGCAGTTCTTC. This sequence encodes CASSYGGRENEQFF. V usage is TRBV28 and J usage is TRBJ2-1; 7 nucleotides agree with TRBD2. The junction had 7 bases not matched to a gene; V was cut back by 4 bases and J by 7 bases. Germline V gene data show CDR1 as MDHEN and CDR2 as SYDVKM. The CDR3 has 14 residues. Full variable domain (outside the CDR3, taken from reference TRBV28 and TRBJ2-1): DVKVTQSSRYLVKRTGEKVFLECVQDMDHENMFWYRQDPGLGLRLIYFSYDVKMKEKGDIPEGYSVSREKKERFSLILESASTNQTSMYLCASSYGGRENEQFFGPGTRLTVL.

There are many counts of this clonotype. The chain has TRBV24-1 and TRBJ2-1; the D gene is possibly TRBD2 (6 bases). There are 16 residues in the CDR3. Trimming stripped 3 bases from V and 0 bases from J, with 11 bases between. Looked up from germline, CDR1 is KGHDR and CDR2 is SFDVKD. CDR3 residues: CATSDPRGGSYNEQFF. CDR3 nucleotide sequence: TGTGCCACCAGTGATCCGCGGGGCGGCTCCTACAATGAGCAGTTCTTC.

The chain employs TRBV7-2 and TRBJ2-1, with 11 nucleotides matching TRBD2. The CDR3 length is 16 residues. The germline CDR1 and CDR2 sequences are SGHTA and FQGNSA. V trimming: 5 bases; J trimming: 4 bases; junction bases outside the gene matches: 7. The CDR3 nucleotides are TGTGCCAGCAGCCTCCAAGGGACTAGCGGTTACAATGAGCAGTTCTTC. It codes for CASSLQGTSGYNEQFF.

The sample holds many counts of this clonotype. The rearrangement links TRBV11-2 to TRBJ1-1; tentatively, D is TRBD1 (6 bases). Germline-derived CDR1 and CDR2 are SGHAT and FQNNGV. The length of the CDR3 is 14 residues. V was pared by 5 bases and J by 5 bases, with 15 bases between. As DNA, the CDR3 is TGTGCCAGCAGCCCGGACAGCACGGGAACTGAAGCTTTCTTT. Translated: CASSPDSTGTEAFF. The whole variable domain, filled in from reference TRBV11-2 and TRBJ1-1, reads EAGVAQSPRYKIIEKRQSVAFWCNPISGHATLYWYQQILGQGPKLLIQFQNNGVVDDSQLPKDRFSAERLKGVDSTLKIQPAKLEDSAVYLCASSPDSTGTEAFFGQGTRLTVV.

This clonotype was seen a few times. The gene calls are TRBV28 and TRBJ1-2; 8 bases line up with TRBD1. The CDR3 runs 13 residues. Germline V gene sequence: CDR1 MDHEN, CDR2 SYDVKM. Trimming at V came to 6 bases and at J to 8 bases, leaving 8 bases not matched to a gene. Here the CDR3 reads CASSPGGTVGYTF. CDR3 DNA sequence: TGTGCCAGCAGCCCAGGGGGCACGGTCGGCTACACCTTC.

This clonotype was seen a handful of times. The J gene is TRBJ2-2, the V gene TRBV7-6, with TRBD2 matching 10 bases. Germline values: CDR1 SGHVS, CDR2 FNYEAQ. The V and J ends lost 1 base and 0 bases, in that order; junction bases with no gene match: 5. CDR3 size: 18 residues. The CDR3 loop is CASSLGLAGYANTGELFF. The DNA for the CDR3 is TGTGCCAGCAGCTTAGGACTAGCGGGTTACGCGAACACCGGGGAGCTGTTTTTT.

The chain uses TRBV20-1 and TRBJ2-7; TRBD1 agrees at 9 bases. The germline V gene has CDR1 DFQATT and CDR2 SNEGSKA (reference sequence). This CDR3 comprises 13 residues. Unmatched junction bases numbered 2, after V lost 4 bases and J lost 1 base. This CDR3 reads CSAKGTGSYEQYF. The CDR3 bases are TGCAGTGCTAAGGGGACAGGGTCCTACGAGCAGTACTTC.

The genes are TRBV27 and TRBJ2-6, with TRBD1 matching 8 bases. Germline V gene lookup returns CDR1 MNHEY and CDR2 SMNVEV (reference sequence). The CDR3 totals 15 residues. After removal of 5 bases from V and 11 bases from J, the junction contained 11 bases not matched to a gene. The CDR3 coding sequence is TGTGCCAGCAGTACACCGACAGGGGCCTTCTACGTCCTGACTTTC. It yields the protein CASSTPTGAFYVLTF.

This clonotype was counted between two and nine times. The chain couples TRBV13 to TRBJ2-7; possibly TRBD1 or TRBD2 for D (5 bases each). Trimming removed 6 bases at V and 2 bases at J, with 17 bases between. Germline assignment: CDR1 PRHDT and CDR2 FYEKMQ (reference sequence). The CDR3 runs 15 residues. CDR3 nucleotides: TGTGCCAGCAGTTTTACAGGACTCGCGACCTACGAGCAGTACTTC. The encoded protein is CASSFTGLATYEQYF.

The gene calls are TRBV7-9 and TRBJ2-7; a weak D match, TRBD2 (6 bases). The CDR3 consists of 15 residues. V was pared by 2 bases and J by 0 bases, with 11 bases between. The germline CDR1 and CDR2 sequences are SEHNR and FQNEAQ (reference sequence). The CDR3 nucleotides are TGTGCCAGCAGCTTAAACGGGGGAAGCTCCTACGAGCAGTACTTC. Protein: CASSLNGGSSYEQYF. The complete variable domain, with remaining parts taken from reference TRBV7-9 and TRBJ2-7, reads DTGVSQNPRHKITKRGQNVTFRCDPISEHNRLYWYRQTLGQGPEFLTYFQNEAQLEKSRLLSDRFSAERPKGSFSTLEIQRTEQGDSAMYLCASSLNGGSSYEQYFGPGTRLTVT.

This clonotype has a handful of counts. The rearrangement joins TRBV11-2 to TRBJ2-1; either TRBD1 or TRBD2 may fit D (5 bases each). The CDR3 contains 16 residues. V lost 5 bases and J lost 4, with 18 bases in between. Per germline, CDR1 SGHAT and CDR2 FQNNGV. The CDR3 loop reads CASSPSPGTRYNEQFF. CDR3 DNA: TGTGCCAGCAGCCCCAGCCCGGGGACGCGATACAATGAGCAGTTCTTC. The full variable domain, in which reference TRBV11-2 and TRBJ2-1 provide the parts outside the CDR3, is EAGVAQSPRYKIIEKRQSVAFWCNPISGHATLYWYQQILGQGPKLLIQFQNNGVVDDSQLPKDRFSAERLKGVDSTLKIQPAKLEDSAVYLCASSPSPGTRYNEQFFGPGTRLTVL.

This clonotype turned up a few times. The CDR3 region is CASGITGGETDTQYF. CDR3 coding DNA: TGTGCCAGCGGGATAACGGGGGGTGAAACAGATACGCAGTATTTT. The V call is TRBV5-6, the J call TRBJ2-3; 7 nucleotides align to TRBD2. This CDR3 is 15 amino acids long. V lost 7 bases to trimming and J lost 3 bases; unmatched junction nucleotides: 11. The germline gives CDR1 SGHDT, CDR2 YYEEEE. Filled out from reference TRBV5-6 and TRBJ2-3, the complete variable domain reads DAGVTQSPTHLIKTRGQQVTLRCSPKSGHDTVSWYQQALGQGPQFIFQYYEEEERQRGNFPDRFSGHQFPNYSSELNVNALLLGDSALYLCASGITGGETDTQYFGPGTRLTVL.

DNA of the CDR3: TGTGCCATCAGTGAGGGGAACGGCCATACGCAGTATTTT. Translating gives CAISEGNGHTQYF. The chain employs TRBV10-3 and TRBJ2-3; D ambiguous. Trimming took 2 bases from V and 7 from J, leaving 10 bases between them. Germline V lookup: CDR1 ENHRY, CDR2 SYGVKD. This CDR3 is built from 13 residues.

This rearrangement joins TRBV18 to TRBJ2-1; perhaps TRBD2 as D (6 bases). V dropped 2 bases and J dropped 7 bases, with 21 bases sitting between them. Germline CDR1 KGHSH, CDR2 LQKENI. This CDR3 has 17 residues. DNA of the CDR3: TGTGCCAGCTCACCAGTAAGGACGCGCGGGACTGATAATGAGCAGTTCTTC. Protein: CASSPVRTRGTDNEQFF.

A remark on this clonotype: This may stem from a read error, because a much larger clone lies one nucleotide away. J is TRBJ2-1 and V is TRBV29-1; D gene unclear. CDR1 is SQVTM, CDR2 ANQGSEA, per germline. The CDR3 contains 15 residues. The CDR3 here is CRDCEVTGDYNEQFF. CDR3 DNA sequence: TGCAGGGATTGCGAGGTGACTGGCGACTACAATGAGCAGTTCTTC.

This clonotype was found a few times. The J gene is TRBJ1-3, the V gene TRBV5-1; 7 bases are shared with TRBD1. After removal of 0 bases from V and 0 bases from J, the junction contained 6 bases not matched to a gene. The CDR3 covers 17 residues. Germline CDR1 is SGHRS and CDR2 is YFSETQ. Written as DNA, the CDR3 is TGCGCCAGCAGCTTGGGCCTAGGACAGGCCTCTGGAAACACCATATATTTT. Its protein is CASSLGLGQASGNTIYF. Supplemented by reference TRBV5-1 and TRBJ1-3, the full variable domain reads KAGVTQTPRYLIKTRGQQVTLSCSPISGHRSVSWYQQTPGQGLQFLFEYFSETQRNKGNFPGRFSGRQFSNSRSEMNVSTLELGDSALYLCASSLGLGQASGNTIYFGEGSWLTVV.

The V gene is TRBV24-1, the J gene TRBJ2-5; TRBD1 matches 8 bases. The CDR3 consists of 13 residues. Germline-derived CDR1 and CDR2 are KGHDR and SFDVKD. The ends lost 7 bases at V and 5 bases at J; junction bases unmatched: 5. CDR3 sequence (DNA): TGTGCCACCAGCCAGGGGGCTGCGGAGACCCAGTACTTC. Translated, it gives CATSQGAAETQYF.

This clonotype was seen a few times. The chain employs TRBV6-2 or TRBV6-3 and TRBJ2-3, with D unresolved. The ends were cut back, 10 bases at V and 2 bases at J, with 13 bases in the middle. CDR1 and CDR2 from the germline V gene are MNHEY and SVGEGT. This CDR3 is 13 amino acids long. CDR3 DNA: TGTGCCACCGTGCCCACCCCCACAGATACGCAGTATTTT. It codes for CATVPTPTDTQYF.

As to this clonotype: A read error may explain this, as a much larger clone is one base away. The V and J genes are TRBV12-3 or TRBV12-4 and TRBJ2-3; no reliable D call. The CDR3 is 15 amino acids. V lost 7 bases to trimming and J lost 4 bases, with 18 bases between them. The CDR3 sequence: CASKNSPVPPDTQYF. DNA of the CDR3: TGTGCCAGCAAAAACAGCCCCGTACCACCAGATACGCAGTATTTT.